Following are 20 T cell receptor beta chains from one sample sequenced in a study of Graves' ophthalmopathy and Graves' hyperthyroidism. Amplified material comprised TCR beta CDR3 regions derived from RNA transcripts. Amplification began with first-round RT-PCR using HTBI primers, then second-round multiplex PCR was performed. TCRdb recomputed calls from the multiplex PCR reads with MiXCR, one row per CDR3 protein. The sample carries around 400,000 distinct CDR3 sequences, 18% recorded once. The sample was peripheral blood. The receptor source for this set is a woman aged 18-29 years with Graves' ophthalmopathy.

This clonotype was recorded many times. V usage is TRBV28 and J usage is TRBJ2-7, with D possibly matching TRBD1 (5 bases). CDR1 is MDHEN and CDR2 is SYDVKM in the germline V gene. Trimming removed 1 base at V and 0 bases at J, with 13 bases between. The CDR3 covers 16 residues. The CDR3 sequence: CASSLYRVGDSYEQYF. The DNA of the CDR3 is TGTGCCAGCAGTTTATATCGGGTAGGGGACTCCTACGAGCAGTACTTC.

The rearrangement links TRBV28 to TRBJ2-2; 7 bases are shared with TRBD1. CDR3 length equals 16 residues. Trimming removed 6 bases from V and 7 bases from J; junction bases left unmatched: 14. CDR1 is MDHEN and CDR2 is SYDVKM in the germline V gene. The CDR3 region has the DNA TGTGCCAGCAGCCTTCCCGGGACAGAACGACTCGGGGAGCTGTTTTTT. This codes for CASSLPGTERLGELFF.

This sequence joins TRBV12-3 or TRBV12-4 and TRBJ1-5, with D possibly being TRBD1 (5 bases). V lost 8 bases, J lost 5 bases, and 10 bases lay in between. CDR3 size: 12 residues. Written as DNA, the CDR3 is TGTGCCAGCGGGACCATGGATCAGCCCCAGCATTTT. Its protein product is CASGTMDQPQHF.

This clonotype was seen more than once but under ten times. The V call is TRBV20-1, the J call TRBJ1-2, with unresolved D. CDR1 is DFQATT and CDR2 is SNEGSKA in the germline V gene (reference sequence). Trimming shortened V by 5 bases and J by 2 bases, and 12 bases separated the two germline ends. This CDR3 has 13 amino acids. The CDR3 here is CSAPVSLNYGYTF. CDR3 bases: TGCAGTGCTCCAGTCAGCCTAAACTATGGCTACACCTTC.

This clonotype was counted at least ten times. The rearrangement joins TRBV7-2 to TRBJ2-7; 7 positions match TRBD1. Germline V lookup: CDR1 SGHTA, CDR2 FQGNSA. CDR3 size: 16 residues. J lost 2 bases, V lost 5 bases, and 12 bases had no gene match. DNA for the CDR3: TGTGCCAGCAGCACCCGGCAGGGACAGCAAACCTACGAGCAGTACTTC. Protein product: CASSTRQGQQTYEQYF. Based on the CDR3 plus reference TRBV7-2 and TRBJ2-7, the full variable domain is GAGVSQSPSNKVTEKGKDVELRCDPISGHTALYWYRQSLGQGLEFLIYFQGNSAPDKSGLPSDRFSAERTGGSVSTLTIQRTQQEDSAVYLCASSTRQGQQTYEQYFGPGTRLTVT.

This clonotype was observed a few times. The chain combines TRBV15 with TRBJ1-2, with D tentatively TRBD1 (6 bases). Germline V gene lookup returns CDR1 LNHNV and CDR2 YYDKDF (reference sequence). CDR3 length: 13 residues. V shed 4 bases and J shed 6 bases, with 12 bases lying between them. CDR3 protein: CATSTGTKNGYTF. Here the CDR3 DNA reads TGTGCCACCAGCACCGGGACAAAGAATGGCTACACCTTC.

J is TRBJ2-4 and V is TRBV12-3 or TRBV12-4, with D possibly matching TRBD1 (5 bases). Trimming cost V 6 bases and J 6 bases, with 9 bases left between them. The CDR3 extends over 12 amino acids. In DNA form, the CDR3 reads TGTGCCAGCAGGGACATTACAAACATTCAGTACTTC. Translating it yields CASRDITNIQYF.

At least ten counts were recorded for this clonotype. At one end the junction does not follow the germline gene, possibly because of a read error. The chain is built from TRBV2 and TRBJ1-6; 10 positions agree with TRBD1. Germline CDR1 is SNHLY and CDR2 is FYNNEI. This CDR3 contains 11 residues. CDR3 DNA sequence: TGTGCCAGCAGTGACTTTGGGGACAGGGGCTTT. This encodes CASSDFGDRGF.

This clonotype appeared many times. V is TRBV7-2 and J is TRBJ1-3; TRBD1 might be the D (6 bases). Germline values: CDR1 SGHTA, CDR2 FQGNSA. The CDR3 runs 16 residues. The V end lost 4 bases, the J end lost 8 bases, and 21 bases lay between the germline ends. The DNA of the CDR3 is TGTGCCAGCAGCTCCCCCCTGGCGCAGGGGATGTACACCATATATTTT. Protein product: CASSSPLAQGMYTIYF.

This clonotype was observed many times. This chain joins TRBV24-1 and TRBJ2-2; 8 nucleotides line up with TRBD2. From germline, CDR1 is KGHDR and CDR2 SFDVKD. The CDR3 has 17 amino acids. The trim removed 3 bases at V and 4 bases at J, leaving 9 bases unmatched. The chain's CDR3 is CATSDVFERERTGELFF. The CDR3 DNA sequence: TGTGCCACCAGTGATGTTTTTGAGCGGGAGCGCACCGGGGAGCTGTTTTTT.

At least ten counts were recorded for this clonotype. The CDR3 DNA reads TGTGCCAGCTCACCACTTGACAGCCAAGAGACCCAGTACTTC. It translates to CASSPLDSQETQYF. This sequence joins TRBV18 and TRBJ2-5; tentatively, D is TRBD1 (5 bases). V gave up 1 base and J gave up 1 base, with 7 bases separating them. Germline CDR1 KGHSH, CDR2 LQKENI. The CDR3 runs to 14 residues.

This clonotype appeared a few times. This chain connects TRBV7-3 to TRBJ2-5, with TRBD1 identical over 9 bases. Losses at the gene ends were 6 bases for V and 5 bases for J; bases not matched to a gene: 7. CDR1 is SGHTA and CDR2 is FQGTGA in the germline V gene. The CDR3 extends over 14 amino acids. The CDR3 region is CASSRSGQGETQYF. The CDR3 nucleotides are TGTGCCAGCAGTCGTAGCGGACAGGGGGAGACCCAGTACTTC.

This clonotype occurred many times. V and J are TRBV28 and TRBJ1-1; tentative D call: TRBD1 (5 bases). The CDR3 has 17 residues. Trimming pared 4 bases from V and 0 bases from J, leaving 18 bases between. CDR1 is MDHEN, CDR2 SYDVKM, per germline. CDR3 nucleotide sequence: TGTGCCAGCAGTTCGACGGTTCGACGGGGCATGAACACTGAAGCTTTCTTT. The encoded protein is CASSSTVRRGMNTEAFF. The whole variable domain, remainder taken from reference TRBV28 and TRBJ1-1, is DVKVTQSSRYLVKRTGEKVFLECVQDMDHENMFWYRQDPGLGLRLIYFSYDVKMKEKGDIPEGYSVSREKKERFSLILESASTNQTSMYLCASSSTVRRGMNTEAFFGQGTRLTVV.

The rearrangement links TRBV7-8 to TRBJ1-2; D may be TRBD1 (6 bases). The V end lost 4 bases, the J end lost 6 bases, and 9 bases lay between the germline ends. The CDR3 has 12 amino acids. Germline V gives CDR1 SGHVS, CDR2 FQNEAQ. The CDR3 reads CASSSNRDGYTF. DNA for the CDR3: TGTGCCAGCAGCTCTAACAGGGATGGCTACACCTTC.

This clonotype was detected ten times or more. V usage is TRBV2 and J usage is TRBJ1-5, with TRBD1 matching over 8 bases. Germline V gives CDR1 SNHLY, CDR2 FYNNEI. V lost 6 bases and J lost 4; bases outside the gene matches: 8. The CDR3 runs 15 residues. The CDR3 loop reads CASRKGDRLNQPQHF. CDR3 in DNA: TGTGCCAGCAGGAAGGGGGACAGGCTAAATCAGCCCCAGCATTTT.

This clonotype appeared many times. V usage is TRBV28 and J usage is TRBJ2-7; 7 bases are a match to TRBD1. The CDR3 is 17 residues long. V gave up 7 bases and J gave up 1 base; unmatched junction bases: 16. Germline V CDR1 and CDR2: MDHEN, SYDVKM. CDR3 protein: CASTAPQGGDRSYEQYF. The CDR3 DNA reads as TGTGCCAGCACCGCCCCCCAAGGGGGCGATCGGTCCTACGAGCAGTACTTC.

This clonotype was seen at least ten times. The genes are TRBV19 and TRBJ2-7, with D possibly called TRBD1 or TRBD2 (5 bases each). Germline V gene data show CDR1 as LNHDA and CDR2 as SQIVND (reference sequence). Trimming left V 3 bases short and J 5 bases short, with 17 bases between. The CDR3 has 15 amino acids. This CDR3 is CASSMRSDGANEQYF. The CDR3 DNA reads as TGTGCCAGTAGTATGAGGTCGGACGGGGCCAACGAGCAGTACTTC. Together with reference TRBV19 and TRBJ2-7, the CDR3 gives the full variable domain: DGGITQSPKYLFRKEGQNVTLSCEQNLNHDAMYWYRQDPGQGLRLIYYSQIVNDFQKGDIAEGYSVSREKKESFPLTVTSAQKNPTAFYLCASSMRSDGANEQYFGPGTRLTVT.

V and J are TRBV11-2 and TRBJ2-7; 9 bases agree with TRBD1. CDR1 SGHAT and CDR2 FQNNGV come from the germline V gene. Trimming removed 6 bases from V and 5 bases from J; junction bases left unmatched: 11. The CDR3 consists of 15 residues. The CDR3 is CASSSTGTGRNEQYF. The CDR3 nucleotides read TGTGCCAGCAGTTCAACCGGGACAGGGAGGAACGAGCAGTACTTC.

This clonotype was recorded at least ten times. The chain links TRBV4-3 to TRBJ2-7; TRBD1 aligns across 9 bases. V gave up 3 bases and J gave up 5 bases; unmatched junction bases: 5. CDR1 is LGHNA and CDR2 is YSLEER in the germline V gene. The CDR3 is 14 amino acids. In DNA, the CDR3 is TGCGCCAGCAGCCACTCAACAGGGGGCAACGAGCAGTACTTC. Translating gives CASSHSTGGNEQYF.

This clonotype was recorded many times. V is TRBV6-5 and J is TRBJ1-3; D is ambiguous. The CDR3 runs 14 residues. Trimming cost V 5 bases and J 0 bases, with 8 bases left between them. Germline-derived CDR1 and CDR2 are MNHEY and SVGAGI. In nucleotides, the CDR3 is TGTGCCAGCAGTCCCGGTCTCTCTGGAAACACCATATATTTT. Its translation: CASSPGLSGNTIYF.